These 32 T cell receptor beta chains share one sample of origin, sequenced in a study of T cells in Graves' hyperthyroidism and ophthalmopathy (dated by TCRdb to the late 2010s). The library was produced with multiplex PCR. Sequenced on an Illumina HiSeq 2000. The TCR beta CDR3 regions were amplified from RNA transcripts. The TCR CDR3 was subjected to a first round of RT-PCR using the HTBI primer set and the Qiagen OneStep RT-PCR kit. TCRdb cleaned the public reads at Q25 with fastp, built clones with MiXCR and kept in-frame beta chains. A single entry per CDR3 protein holds the most common genes and DNA from its merged rows. Within this sample are around 490,000 distinct CDR3 sequences, with just under 20% of them counted one time only. In total, the top ten clones hold roughly 50% of the sample. Material: blood. These receptors originate from a man aged 40-55 years with Graves' ophthalmopathy.

This clonotype has a handful of counts. This rearrangement joins TRBV11-2 to TRBJ2-1, with TRBD2 matching 10 bases. V gave up 3 bases and J gave up 8 bases; unmatched junction bases: 13. The CDR3 is 17 amino acids. CDR1 and CDR2 (germline): SGHAT, FQNNGV. CDR3 bases: TGTGCCAGCAGCTTGGGCGGGGCTAGCGGGAGAGGGCATGAGCAGTTCTTC. Translation: CASSLGGASGRGHEQFF.

This clonotype came up a few times. The CDR3 sequence: CASSPGGSRNQPQHF. The CDR3 region has the DNA TGTGCCAGCAGCCCGGGGGGAAGTCGCAATCAGCCCCAGCATTTT. The chain is built from TRBV7-9 and TRBJ1-5; weak D call: TRBD1 (5 bases). Looked up from germline, CDR1 is SEHNR and CDR2 is FQNEAQ (reference sequence). Trimming removed 5 bases from V and 2 bases from J, with 13 bases in between. This CDR3 spans 15 amino acids.

This clonotype was detected a few times. This rearrangement joins TRBV30 to TRBJ2-1; 8 positions match TRBD2. From germline, CDR1 is GTSNPN and CDR2 SVGIG (reference sequence). The CDR3 extends over 15 amino acids. V shed 0 bases, J shed 7 bases, and the junction held 8 bases outside the gene matches. The CDR3 nucleotides are TGTGCCTGGAGTGTAAACAGCGGGAGTCTGAATGAGCAGTTCTTC. It specifies CAWSVNSGSLNEQFF.

In this sample, this clonotype turned up many times. This chain uses TRBV30 with TRBJ2-7, with a tentative D call TRBD1 (6 bases). This CDR3 spans 14 amino acids. In germline, CDR1 is GTSNPN, CDR2 SVGIG (reference sequence). With 1 base removed from V and 7 bases from J, the gap between germline ends came to 17 bases. CDR3 DNA sequence: TGTGCCTGGAGTGAAAGTCAGGGGAAAGTGGAGCAGTACTTC. The encoded protein is CAWSESQGKVEQYF.

The chain combines TRBV27 with TRBJ2-5, with D possibly being TRBD1 or TRBD2 (5 bases each). V was shortened by 0 bases and J by 4 bases, with 6 bases between the two germline ends. Germline lookup yields CDR1 MNHEY and CDR2 SMNVEV (reference sequence). This CDR3 is built from 13 residues. CDR3 residues: CASSLSRGETQYF. The CDR3 DNA sequence: TGTGCCAGCAGTTTATCGAGGGGAGAGACCCAGTACTTC.

This clonotype was picked up a small number of times. The rearrangement links TRBV4-2 to TRBJ2-2; D unresolved. V lost 0 bases to trimming and J lost 5 bases, with 13 bases between them. This CDR3 is 16 amino acids long. CDR1 is LGHNA, CDR2 YNFKEQ, per germline. CDR3 region: CASSQDLQTSTGELFF. The CDR3 DNA sequence: TGTGCCAGCAGCCAAGACCTCCAAACGAGTACCGGGGAGCTGTTTTTT.

The chain carries TRBV9 and TRBJ2-2; tentatively, D is TRBD1 (6 bases). Germline assignment: CDR1 SGDLS and CDR2 YYNGEE. This CDR3 has 16 residues. Between the trimmed V and J ends, which lost 0 bases and 6 bases, there was a span of 15 bases. CDR3 coding DNA: TGTGCCAGCAGCGTAGTTACAGGGATCGGACCCGGGGAGCTGTTTTTT. This sequence encodes CASSVVTGIGPGELFF.

Only a few counts were recorded for this clonotype. The chain carries TRBV6-1 and TRBJ1-5; D unclear. The germline gives CDR1 MNHNS, CDR2 SASEGT. Trimming cost V 5 bases and J 7 bases, with 9 bases left between them. The CDR3 runs 12 residues. The CDR3 is CASSYAGQPQHF. DNA for the CDR3: TGTGCCAGCAGTTACGCTGGACAGCCCCAGCATTTT.

This clonotype was observed a handful of times. This chain joins TRBV7-9 and TRBJ2-7; 8 bases align to TRBD1. There are 15 residues in the CDR3. CDR1 SEHNR and CDR2 FQNEAQ come from the germline V gene (reference sequence). Losses at the gene ends were 4 bases for V and 6 bases for J; bases not matched to a gene: 11. The CDR3 sequence is CASSSSGQGGREQYF. The DNA of the CDR3 is TGTGCCAGCAGCTCCTCCGGACAGGGTGGGCGCGAGCAGTACTTC.

In its sample, this clonotype was seen a few times. V is TRBV5-1 and J is TRBJ2-5, with 9 bases matching TRBD1. The CDR3 loop spans 15 amino acids. V lost 4 bases and J lost 1; bases outside the gene matches: 5. Looked up from germline, CDR1 is SGHRS and CDR2 is YFSETQ. The CDR3 DNA is TGCGCCAGCAGCCTCTTGGGACAGGGCCAAGAGACCCAGTACTTC. Amino acids: CASSLLGQGQETQYF.

This chain connects TRBV11-1 to TRBJ1-2, with D hard to call. Germline V gives CDR1 SGHAT, CDR2 FQDESV (reference sequence). The V end lost 3 bases, the J end lost 0 bases, and 11 bases lay between the germline ends. The CDR3 is 15 residues long. The CDR3 loop is CASSFTVGANYGYTF. The CDR3 coding sequence is TGTGCCAGCAGCTTTACTGTGGGAGCTAACTATGGCTACACCTTC.

This clonotype appeared a few times. This chain uses TRBV6-1 with TRBJ1-5; no clear D gene. V was clipped by 7 bases and J by 0 bases, with 16 bases between them. This CDR3 is built from 16 residues. Looked up from germline, CDR1 is MNHNS and CDR2 is SASEGT. The CDR3 sequence: CASTSRQTHSNQPQHF. The DNA of the CDR3 is TGTGCCAGCACTTCCCGGCAGACACATAGCAATCAGCCCCAGCATTTT.

This clonotype came up a few times. The chain employs TRBV7-8 and TRBJ2-7; 9 bases are shared with TRBD2. The germline gives CDR1 SGHVS, CDR2 FQNEAQ. This CDR3 is 15 amino acids long. V shed 4 bases, J shed 7 bases, and the junction held 11 bases outside the gene matches. CDR3 protein: CASSYSLAGVGEQYF. Written as DNA, the CDR3 is TGTGCCAGCAGCTACTCTTTAGCGGGAGTCGGGGAGCAGTACTTC.

The chain uses TRBV7-9 and TRBJ1-1; D is uncertain. Trimming removed 1 base from V and 12 bases from J, with 15 bases in between. Germline CDR1 and CDR2: SEHNR and FQNEAQ (reference sequence). This CDR3 has 13 residues. CDR3 loop: CASSLEGREGTFF. DNA for the CDR3: TGTGCCAGCAGCTTAGAAGGTCGCGAAGGGACTTTCTTT.

The chain combines TRBV27 with TRBJ2-7, with D maybe TRBD2 (6 bases). The CDR3 spans 11 residues. V gave up 4 bases and J gave up 6 bases, with 7 bases separating them. Per the germline V gene, CDR1 is MNHEY and CDR2 is SMNVEV (reference sequence). CDR3 nucleotides: TGTGCCAGCAGTTCTAGCGCCGAGCAGTACTTC. Its translation: CASSSSAEQYF.

This clonotype appeared many times. The chain employs TRBV12-3 or TRBV12-4 and TRBJ1-2; D perhaps matches TRBD1 (5 bases). CDR3 size: 13 residues. V lost 7 bases and J lost 4, with 13 bases in between. The CDR3 sequence is CASTRGYIYGYTF. In DNA form, the CDR3 reads TGTGCCAGCACCCGGGGGTACATCTATGGCTACACCTTC.

The chain joins TRBV15 to TRBJ2-2, with no clear D. CDR3 size: 15 residues. The V gene's germline CDR1 is LNHNV and CDR2 YYDKDF (reference sequence). Trimming took 3 bases from V and 4 from J, leaving 12 bases between them. As DNA, the CDR3 is TGTGCCACCAGCAGCTACTCCCTGGGCACCGGGGAGCTGTTTTTT. Encoded protein: CATSSYSLGTGELFF.

There are many counts of this clonotype. The chain combines TRBV28 with TRBJ1-2; D remains ambiguous. Germline V gene sequence: CDR1 MDHEN, CDR2 SYDVKM. The CDR3 is made up of 15 amino acids. The V gene lost 3 bases and the J gene lost 4 bases, with 15 bases spanning the gap. CDR3 protein: CASSLAREGGYGYTF. Written as DNA, the CDR3 is TGTGCCAGCAGTTTGGCCCGTGAAGGAGGCTATGGCTACACCTTC.

At least ten counts were recorded for this clonotype. The chain is built from TRBV7-8 and TRBJ2-5; D may be TRBD2 (6 bases). CDR1 is SGHVS and CDR2 is FQNEAQ in the germline V gene. The CDR3 runs 14 residues. V lost 5 bases to trimming and J lost 4 bases, with 14 bases between them. The CDR3: CASSPTMGGETQYF. The CDR3 coding sequence is TGTGCCAGCAGCCCGACAATGGGGGGAGAGACCCAGTACTTC.

At least ten counts were recorded for this clonotype. The rearrangement links TRBV9 to TRBJ2-3; a possible D gene is TRBD2 (6 bases). This CDR3 spans 17 amino acids. Germline V gene sequence: CDR1 SGDLS, CDR2 YYNGEE. The ends were cut back, 0 bases at V and 2 bases at J, with 16 bases in the middle. As DNA, the CDR3 is TGTGCCAGCAGCGTAGCGGAGGGGAGCCCCCACACAGATACGCAGTATTTT. Its translation is CASSVAEGSPHTDTQYF.

The CDR3 region has the DNA TGCAGTGCTTTAGGACAGCCCCAAGAGACCCAGTACTTC. Its protein product is CSALGQPQETQYF. V and J are TRBV20-1 and TRBJ2-5, with D possibly being TRBD1 (6 bases). Germline V gene lookup returns CDR1 DFQATT and CDR2 SNEGSKA (reference sequence). This CDR3 is built from 13 residues. Deletions cut 5 bases from V and 1 base from J, with 11 bases between.

This chain connects TRBV12-5 to TRBJ2-7; D perhaps matches TRBD1 (6 bases). The CDR3 sequence is 16 residues long. Germline V lookup: CDR1 LGHNT, CDR2 FRNRAP. Trimming took off 2 bases at V and 0 bases at J, with 14 bases between the two ends. Here the CDR3 DNA reads TGTGCTAGTGGTTTGATAACGAGACAGGACTCCTACGAGCAGTACTTC. It encodes CASGLITRQDSYEQYF.

The chain combines TRBV2 with TRBJ1-5, with TRBD1 matching 7 bases. Germline CDR1 SNHLY, CDR2 FYNNEI. The CDR3 is 15 amino acids. J gave up 1 base and V 4 bases, and 4 bases lay outside the gene matches. The CDR3 coding sequence is TGTGCCAGCAGTGCGACAGGGATCAGCAATCAGCCCCAGCATTTT. Amino acids: CASSATGISNQPQHF.

The table lists this clonotype with a few counts. The chain recombines TRBV4-2 with TRBJ1-1; no reliable D call. Trimming shortened V by 1 base and J by 3 bases, and 12 bases separated the two germline ends. The CDR3 has 15 residues. Germline lookup yields CDR1 LGHNA and CDR2 YNFKEQ. In nucleotides, the CDR3 is TGTGCCAGCAGCCAAGGGTCTTACGGGGACACTGAAGCTTTCTTT. It codes for CASSQGSYGDTEAFF.

This clonotype showed up just a few times. The rearrangement joins TRBV20-1 to TRBJ1-4; 7 bases match TRBD1. Germline CDR1 DFQATT, CDR2 SNEGSKA (reference sequence). The CDR3 has 15 amino acids. V dropped 5 bases and J dropped 5; count of bases not matched to a gene: 11. The CDR3 here is CSARDSFSLNEKLFF. In DNA form, the CDR3 reads TGCAGTGCTCGGGACAGTTTCTCCTTAAATGAAAAACTGTTTTTT.

This sequence joins TRBV18 and TRBJ2-2; D remains unclear. The CDR3 extends over 15 amino acids. From germline, CDR1 is KGHSH and CDR2 LQKENI. Trimming shortened V by 1 base and J by 2 bases, and 8 bases separated the two germline ends. CDR3 protein: CASSPLTDNTGELFF. Here the CDR3 DNA reads TGTGCCAGCTCACCACTTACAGACAACACCGGGGAGCTGTTTTTT.

This chain joins TRBV3-1 and TRBJ2-3; D is undetermined. Trimming took 5 bases from V and 6 from J, leaving 15 bases between them. Germline lookup yields CDR1 LGHDT and CDR2 YNNKEL (reference sequence). This CDR3 is 14 amino acids long. CDR3 bases: TGTGCCAGCAGCTTCCGGACCGGATCGGATACGCAGTATTTT. This sequence encodes CASSFRTGSDTQYF.

This clonotype was seen more than once but under ten times. The CDR3 region has the DNA TGTGCCAGTAGCATGGGAGGGCGGTCACCCCTCCACTTT. Protein: CASSMGGRSPLHF. The chain joins TRBV19 to TRBJ1-6; D uncertain. CDR1 and CDR2 from the germline V gene are LNHDA and SQIVND (reference sequence). The CDR3 has 13 amino acids. Trimming left V 6 bases short and J 10 bases short, with 13 bases between. Full variable domain (missing parts from reference TRBV19 and TRBJ1-6): DGGITQSPKYLFRKEGQNVTLSCEQNLNHDAMYWYRQDPGQGLRLIYYSQIVNDFQKGDIAEGYSVSREKKESFPLTVTSAQKNPTAFYLCASSMGGRSPLHFGNGTRLTVT.

This clonotype appeared a few times. This chain connects TRBV14 to TRBJ2-1, with TRBD1 matching over 9 bases. The germline V gene has CDR1 SGHDN and CDR2 FVKESK. This CDR3 is built from 17 residues. After removal of 2 bases from V and 8 bases from J, the junction contained 13 bases not matched to a gene. The CDR3 spells CASSQRRLGQGRHEQFF. In DNA form, the CDR3 reads TGTGCCAGCAGCCAACGGCGATTGGGACAGGGTAGGCATGAGCAGTTCTTC.

Remarks on this clonotype: This could be a read error, since a much larger clone is one nucleotide away. The chain employs TRBV28 and TRBJ2-7; possible D gene TRBD2, 6 bases. Per germline, CDR1 MDHEN and CDR2 SYDVKM. The CDR3 loop spans 15 amino acids. Trimming removed 1 base from V and 4 bases from J, with 14 bases in between. CDR3 nucleotides: TGTGCCAGCAGTTTATTCATCCGACGGGGGTACGAGCAGTACTTC. Amino acid sequence: CASSLFIRRGYEQYF.

The J gene is TRBJ2-5, the V gene TRBV7-2, with TRBD2 identical over 7 bases. V shed 4 bases, J shed 5 bases, and the junction held 7 bases outside the gene matches. CDR3 length equals 14 residues. The germline CDR1 and CDR2 sequences are SGHTA and FQGNSA. The CDR3 DNA reads as TGTGCCAGCAGCTGGGGGGGGGGGGGGGAGACCCAGTACTTC. It is translated as CASSWGGGGETQYF.

This clonotype has only a few counts. This CDR3 is CASSFSRQGNIQYF. The CDR3 DNA reads TGTGCCAGCAGTTTTTCCCGACAGGGTAACATTCAGTACTTC. The gene calls are TRBV12-3 or TRBV12-4 and TRBJ2-4, with TRBD1 matching over 7 bases. The J segment lost 7 bases and the V segment lost 3 bases, leaving 6 bases of the junction unmatched. This CDR3 region has 14 residues.